This T cell receptor beta chain emerged from a study of identical twins. The CDR3 has 17 amino acids. Study-wide findings and caveats: Researchers caution that invariant MAIT and iNKT cells could partly confound zero-insertion analyses. Weaker excess sharing between twins was seen in beta out-of-frame sequences.

This clonotype was counted only a few times. Antigen specificity is unknown. A universal primer site was added by template switching, and unique molecular identifiers were carried by the cDNA. TCRdb analysed the 5' RACE reads with MiXCR anew, one entry per CDR3 protein. The sample has hundreds of thousands of distinct CDR3 sequences, roughly an eighth seen once. These data were also reused for a study on yellow fever vaccine responses in identical twins. From that paper: On the reported evidence, twins' vaccine T cell responses seemed partly convergent and partly personalized.

The specimen sequenced was PBMCs. The J gene is TRBJ1-2, the V gene TRBV21-1; the table's D gene call, TRBD1, was not cross checked with the DNA. TRBV21-1 is labeled a pseudogene. The receptor's source is a woman under 30 in good health. In DNA form, the CDR3 reads TGTGCCAGCAGCAACCCGGGACGAAGGGGGCACAACTATGGCTACACCTTC. This translates into CASSNPGRRGHNYGYTF.